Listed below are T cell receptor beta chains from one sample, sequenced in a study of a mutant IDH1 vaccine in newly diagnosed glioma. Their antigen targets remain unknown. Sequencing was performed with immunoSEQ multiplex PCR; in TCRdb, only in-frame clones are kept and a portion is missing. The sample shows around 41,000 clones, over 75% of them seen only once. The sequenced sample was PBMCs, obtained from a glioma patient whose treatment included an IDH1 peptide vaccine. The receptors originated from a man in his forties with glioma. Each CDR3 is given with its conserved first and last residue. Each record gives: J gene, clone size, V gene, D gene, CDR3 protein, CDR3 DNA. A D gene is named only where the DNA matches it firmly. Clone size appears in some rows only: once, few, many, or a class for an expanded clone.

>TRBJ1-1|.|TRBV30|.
CAWTPASGGAWTEAFF
TGTGCCTGGACCCCCGCCTCGGGGGGCGCTTGGACTGAAGCTTTCTTT
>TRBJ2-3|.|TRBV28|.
CASSLWEGQAADTQYF
TGTGCCAGCAGTTTATGGGAAGGGCAGGCCGCAGATACGCAGTATTTT
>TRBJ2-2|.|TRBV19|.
CASSISSQITGELFF
TGTGCCAGTAGTATCAGTTCTCAGATCACCGGGGAGCTGTTTTTT
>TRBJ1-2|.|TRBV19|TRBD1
CASSPDRGNYGYTF
TGTGCCAGTAGTCCGGACAGGGGTAACTATGGCTACACCTTC
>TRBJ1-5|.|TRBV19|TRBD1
CASSIQDRGNQPQHF
TGTGCCAGTAGTATACAAGACAGGGGCAATCAGCCCCAGCATTTT
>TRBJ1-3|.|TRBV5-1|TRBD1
CASSRTGAGNTIYF
TGCGCCAGCAGCCGTACAGGGGCTGGAAACACCATATATTTT
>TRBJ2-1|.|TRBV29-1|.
CSPRGRSGEQFF
TGCAGCCCACGGGGGAGAAGCGGTGAGCAGTTCTTC
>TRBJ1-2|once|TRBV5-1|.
CASSLHSLIYGYTF
TGCGCCAGCAGCTTGCACAGTCTAATATATGGCTACACCTTC
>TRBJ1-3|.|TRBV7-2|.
CASSFAGGRSGNTIYF
TGTGCCAGCTCCTTTGCGGGGGGGAGATCTGGAAACACCATATATTTT
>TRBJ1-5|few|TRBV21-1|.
CASSKGGRNYNQPQHF
TGTGCCAGCAGCAAAGGCGGCAGAAACTACAATCAGCCCCAGCATTTT
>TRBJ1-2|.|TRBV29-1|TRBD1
CSAGTGGNYGYTF
TGCAGCGCCGGGACAGGGGGTAACTATGGCTACACCTTC
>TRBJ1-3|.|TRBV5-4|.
CASSLDGPTISGNTIYF
TGTGCCAGCAGCTTGGATGGACCCACGATCTCTGGAAACACCATATATTTT
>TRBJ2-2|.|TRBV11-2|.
CASSRRGNTGELFF
TGTGCCAGCAGCCGACGGGGGAACACCGGGGAGCTGTTTTTT
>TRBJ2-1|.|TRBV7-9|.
CASSTTSYNEQFF
TGTGCCAGCAGCACGACTAGTTACAATGAGCAGTTCTTC
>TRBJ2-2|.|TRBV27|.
CASSLWSGELFF
TGTGCCAGCAGTTTATGGAGCGGGGAGCTGTTTTTT
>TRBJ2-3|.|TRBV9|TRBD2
CASSVDPAGGPRTDTQYF
TGTGCCAGCAGCGTAGACCCCGCGGGAGGGCCCCGCACAGATACGCAGTATTTT
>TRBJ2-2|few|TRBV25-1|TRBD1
CASSARGQGTTGELFF
TGTGCCAGCAGTGCGCGGGGACAGGGGACAACCGGGGAGCTGTTTTTT
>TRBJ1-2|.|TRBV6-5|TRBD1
CASRDTGVYGYTF
TGTGCCAGCAGGGATACAGGGGTTTATGGCTACACCTTC
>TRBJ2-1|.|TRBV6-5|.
CASSTGYNEQFF
TGTGCCAGCAGTACAGGGTACAATGAGCAGTTCTTC
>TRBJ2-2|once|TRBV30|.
CAWRRMGITGELFF
TGTGCCTGGAGACGAATGGGGATCACCGGGGAGCTGTTTTTT
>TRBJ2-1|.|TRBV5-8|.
CASSLAGERIGYNEQFF
TGTGCCAGCAGCTTGGCCGGGGAGCGCATAGGATACAATGAGCAGTTCTTC
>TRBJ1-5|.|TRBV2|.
CASSEGGISSVQPQHF
TGTGCCAGCAGTGAAGGGGGGATTTCATCGGTTCAGCCCCAGCATTTT
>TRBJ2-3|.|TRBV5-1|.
CASSLEGVSTDTQYF
TGCGCCAGCAGCTTGGAGGGGGTAAGCACAGATACGCAGTATTTT
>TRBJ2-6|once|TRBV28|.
CASRDLRGLYSGANVLTF
TGTGCCAGCAGAGATTTACGCGGTCTATACTCTGGGGCCAACGTCCTGACTTTC
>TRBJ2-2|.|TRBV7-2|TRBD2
CASSSRLAGAAGELFF
TGTGCCAGCAGCTCACGACTAGCGGGAGCGGCGGGGGAGCTGTTTTTT
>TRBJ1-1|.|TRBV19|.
CASSHRSGVGEAFF
TGTGCCAGTAGTCACCGATCTGGAGTAGGTGAAGCTTTCTTT
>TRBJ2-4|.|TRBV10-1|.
CASNGGLAKNIQYF
TGCGCCAGCAATGGGGGTTTAGCCAAAAACATTCAGTACTTC
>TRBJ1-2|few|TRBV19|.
CASSRQLSNYGYTF
TGTGCCAGTAGCCGACAGCTATCTAACTATGGCTACACCTTC
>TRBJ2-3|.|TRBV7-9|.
CASSSPGRPSYTDTQYF
TGTGCCAGCAGCTCACCGGGGAGGCCCTCTTACACAGATACGCAGTATTTT
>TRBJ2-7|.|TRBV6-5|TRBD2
CASSRTSGAYEQYF
TGTGCCAGCAGTCGAACTAGCGGGGCCTACGAGCAGTACTTC
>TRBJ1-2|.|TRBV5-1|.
CASSLAGGQNYGYTF
TGCGCCAGCAGCTTGGCAGGAGGACAGAACTATGGCTACACCTTC
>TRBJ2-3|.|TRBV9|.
CASSVVRMGDTQYF
TGTGCCAGCAGCGTAGTCAGGATGGGCGATACGCAGTATTTT